The 2 T cell receptor beta chains below all came from one sample that was sequenced in a study of blood T cell repertoires in COVID-19. Generated by immunoSEQ multiplex PCR, the TCRdb table keeps only in-frame clones and is missing some. Of about 220,000 clones detected, roughly 75% appear once; the ten largest clones hold 7.2%. Sequencing was performed on peripheral blood. Receptor source: a woman aged 65 to 85 with acute or convalescent COVID-19.

The chain has TRBV30 and TRBJ2-3, with 14 bases that match TRBD2. The CDR3 has 16 residues. Trimming at V came to 1 base and at J to 4 bases, leaving 4 bases not matched to a gene. CDR1 and CDR2 (germline): GTSNPN, SVGIG (reference sequence). CDR3 residues: CAWSAGTSGGPDTQYF. CDR3 bases: TGTGCCTGGAGTGCCGGGACTAGCGGGGGTCCAGATACGCAGTATTTT.

The chain joins TRBV5-1 to TRBJ2-5; TRBD1 is a possible D gene (6 bases). The CDR3 length is 13 residues. Trimming took 0 bases from V and 5 from J, leaving 8 bases between them. Germline loops: CDR1 SGHRS, CDR2 YFSETQ. DNA for the CDR3: TGCGCCAGCAGCTTGGACAGGGCGGAGACCCAGTACTTC. Translated: CASSLDRAETQYF.